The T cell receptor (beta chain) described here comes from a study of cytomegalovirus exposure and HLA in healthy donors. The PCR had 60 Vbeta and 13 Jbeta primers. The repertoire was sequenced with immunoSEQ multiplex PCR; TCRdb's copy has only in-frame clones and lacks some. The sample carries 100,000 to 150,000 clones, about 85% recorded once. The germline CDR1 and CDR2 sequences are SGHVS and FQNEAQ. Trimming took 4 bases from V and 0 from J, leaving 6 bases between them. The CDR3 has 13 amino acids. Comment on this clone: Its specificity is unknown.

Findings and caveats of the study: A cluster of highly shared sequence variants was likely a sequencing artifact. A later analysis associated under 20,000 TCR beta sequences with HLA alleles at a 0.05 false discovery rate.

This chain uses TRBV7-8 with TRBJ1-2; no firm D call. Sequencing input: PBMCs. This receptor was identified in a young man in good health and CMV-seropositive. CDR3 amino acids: CASSSGTNYGYTF. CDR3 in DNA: TGTGCCAGCAGCTCCGGGACTAACTATGGCTACACCTTC. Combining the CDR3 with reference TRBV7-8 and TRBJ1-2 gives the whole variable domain GAGVSQSPRYKVAKRGQDVALRCDPISGHVSLFWYQQALGQGPEFLTYFQNEAQLDKSGLPSDRFFAERPEGSVSTLKIQRTQQEDSAVYLCASSSGTNYGYTFGSGTRLTVV.